This TCR beta chain comes out of a study of cytomegalovirus exposure and HLA in healthy donors. Study results and caveats: Links to common viral pathogens appeared, in a later analysis, for several of the most significant clusters. Among CMV-associated TCR beta chains, most appeared HLA-restricted in a later analysis.

Primers included in the PCR were 60 Vbeta and 13 Jbeta primers. TCRdb's table, derived via immunoSEQ multiplex PCR, lists solely in-frame clones and lacks some. The table has 200,000 to 250,000 clones, almost 85% seen once; the top ten hold approximately 0.62%. The donors comprised healthy bone marrow donors. V lost 0 bases and J 0 bases, leaving 13 bases between the germline ends. The length of the CDR3 is 17 residues. Germline V lookup: CDR1 SGHRS, CDR2 YFSETQ. Comments on this clone: The antigen is unknown.

The TCR originated in a woman in her thirties or forties in good health and CMV-seronegative. The chain joins TRBV5-1 to TRBJ1-3, with D possibly being TRBD1 (5 bases). The sample consisted of PBMCs. CDR3 region: CASSLVRGPFSGNTIYF. The CDR3 DNA sequence: TGCGCCAGCAGCTTGGTGCGGGGCCCCTTCTCTGGAAACACCATATATTTT.